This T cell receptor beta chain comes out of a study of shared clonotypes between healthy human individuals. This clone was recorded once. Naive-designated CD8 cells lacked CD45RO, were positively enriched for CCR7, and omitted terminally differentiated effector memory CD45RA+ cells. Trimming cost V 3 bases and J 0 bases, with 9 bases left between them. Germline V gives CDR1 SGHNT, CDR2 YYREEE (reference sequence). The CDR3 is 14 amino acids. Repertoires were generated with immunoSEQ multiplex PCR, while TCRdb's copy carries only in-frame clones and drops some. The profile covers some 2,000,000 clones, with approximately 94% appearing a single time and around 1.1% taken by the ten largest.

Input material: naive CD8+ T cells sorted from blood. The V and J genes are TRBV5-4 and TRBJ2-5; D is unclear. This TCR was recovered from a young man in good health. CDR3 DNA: TGTGCCAGCAGCTCTGACTTGTACCAAGAGACCCAGTACTTC. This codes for CASSSDLYQETQYF. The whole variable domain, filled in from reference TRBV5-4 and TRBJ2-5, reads ETGVTQSPTHLIKTRGQQVTLRCSSQSGHNTVSWYQQALGQGPQFIFQYYREEENGRGNFPPRFSGLQFPNYSSELNVNALELDDSALYLCASSSDLYQETQYFGPGTRLLVL.